This T cell receptor (beta chain) came from a study of regulatory T cells. Study results and caveats: Hydrophobic residues at CDR3 positions 6 and 7 were enriched in conventional CD4+ T cells of CD3G-deficient patients. Regulatory T cells showed the strongest V-J pair restriction and V/J gene skewing among patient repertoires.

The PCR used 52 TRBV and 13 TRBJ primers. The data were produced by immunoSEQ multiplex PCR, yet TCRdb's version contains in-frame clones alone and is incomplete. The profile shows under 45,000 clones, over 75% of them singletons. CDR1 and CDR2 (germline): MNHGY, SVAAGI. The CDR3 is made up of 13 amino acids. V was shortened by 7 bases and J by 3 bases, with 10 bases between the two germline ends. Sorting split CD4+ cells into CD25-high CD127-low Tregs and CD25-low CD127-high conventional T cells. This clone appeared once. Its specificity is not known. The sample consisted of conventional CD4+ T cells sorted from blood. The V call is TRBV6-9, the J call TRBJ2-4; D may be TRBD2 (7 bases). This receptor was obtained from a young adult with CD3G deficiency. The CDR3, as DNA: TGTGCCAGCAAGGGGGGGCTCAAAAACATTCAGTACTTC. It codes for CASKGGLKNIQYF.